A single sample is the source of the 11 T cell receptor beta chains below, sequenced in a study of T cell responses to AZD1222 COVID-19 vaccine. Generated by immunoSEQ multiplex PCR, the TCRdb table keeps only in-frame clones and is missing some. This table has about 140,000 clones, 80% to 95% appearing once. The sequences come from peripheral blood, collected 28 days after the second AZD1222 dose. The receptors come from an adult who received the AZD1222 COVID-19 vaccine.

The chain links TRBV5-1 to TRBJ2-1; 14 bases map to TRBD2. This CDR3 region has 16 residues. The V and J ends lost 0 bases and 8 bases, in that order; junction bases with no gene match: 4. Germline CDR1 SGHRS, CDR2 YFSETQ. CDR3 amino acids: CASSLGLAGGWDEQFF. The CDR3 DNA sequence: TGCGCCAGCAGCTTGGGACTAGCGGGAGGGTGGGATGAGCAGTTCTTC.

The chain carries TRBV27 and TRBJ2-5, with D uncertain. With 5 bases removed from V and 5 bases from J, the gap between germline ends came to 9 bases. The CDR3 covers 12 residues. Germline assignment: CDR1 MNHEY and CDR2 SMNVEV (reference sequence). This CDR3 is CASSPTRETQYF. In DNA, the CDR3 is TGTGCCAGCAGTCCTACCCGGGAGACCCAGTACTTC.

This chain joins TRBV18 and TRBJ2-3; 9 bases map to TRBD2. From germline, CDR1 is KGHSH and CDR2 LQKENI. The CDR3 runs 16 residues. V shed 3 bases, J shed 6 bases, and the junction held 10 bases outside the gene matches. The CDR3 DNA is TGTGCCAGCTCACCCAGTAGCGGGGGCTACGGGGATACGCAGTATTTT. It is translated as CASSPSSGGYGDTQYF.

This clone was detected only once. This sequence joins TRBV19 and TRBJ2-1; 8 bases match TRBD2. The CDR3 has 14 residues. CDR1 and CDR2 from the germline V gene are LNHDA and SQIVND (reference sequence). The trim removed 0 bases at V and 7 bases at J, leaving 2 bases unmatched. In nucleotides, the CDR3 is TGTGCCAGTAGTATAGATGGACTAGCTAATGAGCAGTTCTTC. Translated: CASSIDGLANEQFF. The variable domain in full, completed from reference TRBV19 and TRBJ2-1, reads DGGITQSPKYLFRKEGQNVTLSCEQNLNHDAMYWYRQDPGQGLRLIYYSQIVNDFQKGDIAEGYSVSREKKESFPLTVTSAQKNPTAFYLCASSIDGLANEQFFGPGTRLTVL.

This clone is a singleton in its sample. The chain carries TRBV7-2 and TRBJ2-3; 11 bases fit TRBD2. Trimming cost V 1 base and J 5 bases; bases outside gene matches: 2. The CDR3 is 15 amino acids. Germline V gene lookup returns CDR1 SGHTA and CDR2 FQGNSA. The CDR3 here is CASSLGLAGIDTQYF. In DNA, the CDR3 is TGTGCCAGCAGCTTAGGACTAGCGGGGATAGATACGCAGTATTTT.

The J gene is TRBJ2-7, the V gene TRBV4-1; D ambiguous. The CDR3 has 14 amino acids. CDR1 is MGHRA and CDR2 is YSYEKL in the germline V gene. V was cut by 0 bases and J by 1 base, with 7 bases left in between. CDR3: CASSQDPGSYEQYF. The CDR3 bases are TGCGCCAGCAGCCAAGACCCAGGTTCCTACGAGCAGTACTTC.

The chain uses TRBV30 and TRBJ2-2; maybe TRBD2 (5 bases). Between the trimmed V and J ends, which lost 1 base and 5 bases, there was a span of 8 bases. This CDR3 contains 13 residues. CDR1 and CDR2 (germline): GTSNPN, SVGIG (reference sequence). This chain's CDR3 is CAWSGTGTGELFF. The CDR3 DNA follows: TGTGCCTGGAGTGGGACTGGAACCGGGGAGCTGTTTTTT.

The chain combines TRBV20-1 with TRBJ2-7; D uncertain. Germline V gene lookup returns CDR1 DFQATT and CDR2 SNEGSKA (reference sequence). The CDR3 contains 11 residues. V was trimmed by 6 bases and J by 5 bases, leaving 11 bases between them. CDR3 protein: CSATPGNEQYF. CDR3 in DNA: TGCAGTGCCACTCCGGGTAACGAGCAGTACTTC.

The V and J genes are TRBV11-1 and TRBJ1-1; D unresolved. This CDR3 is 15 amino acids long. Germline V CDR1 and CDR2: SGHAT, FQDESV (reference sequence). With 3 bases removed from V and 5 bases from J, the gap between germline ends came to 16 bases. The CDR3 is CASSFQTWGRTEAFF. DNA for the CDR3: TGTGCCAGCAGCTTCCAGACGTGGGGTCGAACTGAAGCTTTCTTT.

This rearrangement joins TRBV11-2 to TRBJ2-1, with D possibly matching TRBD1 (5 bases). V lost 2 bases and J lost 8, with 10 bases in between. The V gene's germline CDR1 is SGHAT and CDR2 FQNNGV. This CDR3 has 13 residues. CDR3 in DNA: TGTGCCAGCAGCTTAAGGACACTCCATGAGCAGTTCTTC. It encodes CASSLRTLHEQFF.

The gene calls are TRBV7-2 and TRBJ1-2; 8 nucleotides align to TRBD1. The ends lost 3 bases at V and 4 bases at J; junction bases unmatched: 4. Germline V gene sequence: CDR1 SGHTA, CDR2 FQGNSA. The CDR3 runs to 14 residues. DNA for the CDR3: TGTGCCAGCAGCTTCGACAGGGGCGGCTATGGCTACACCTTC. Its protein product is CASSFDRGGYGYTF.